The rows below give T cell receptor beta chains drawn from one sample of a study of yellow fever vaccine responses in identical twins. TCRdb independently ran MiXCR on the RT-PCR reads; one entry per CDR3 protein. The sample includes approximately 600 distinct CDR3 sequences, 74% of them seen just once. This material consisted of T cells from blood (PBMCs), unsorted or a sorted subset (not recorded which), taken before or after yellow fever vaccination (not recorded which). All receptors derive from a female donor who received the yellow fever vaccine. The CDR3 runs from the conserved cysteine through the conserved F or W. The D gene is left open where the match is weak. Size is stated for part of the rows, as once, few or many counts, or as a class when the clone is expanded.

V: TRBV2
D: .
size: once
J: TRBJ1-1
DNA: TGTGCCAAGCTCCCATCGTTGAACACTGAAGCTTTCTTT
CDR3: CAKLPSLNTEAFF

V: TRBV11-1
D: TRBD1
size: .
J: TRBJ2-7
DNA: TGTGCCAGCAGCGTCAGCTCCGGGACAGGGATCTACGAGCAGTACTTC
CDR3: CASSVSSGTGIYEQYF

V: TRBV6-2/TRBV6-3
D: .
size: few
J: TRBJ1-1
DNA: TGTGCCAGCAGTTACTCGCAGGGGCAAACTGAAGCTTTCTTT
CDR3: CASSYSQGQTEAFF

V: TRBV9
D: .
size: .
J: TRBJ1-1
DNA: TGTGCCAGCAGCGGCATGAACACTGAAGCTTTCTTT
CDR3: CASSGMNTEAFF

V: TRBV15
D: TRBD2
size: .
J: TRBJ2-1
DNA: TGTGCCACCAGCAGGGTAGCGGGCCCCTACAATGAGCAGTTCTTC
CDR3: CATSRVAGPYNEQFF

V: TRBV15
D: .
size: once
J: TRBJ2-5
DNA: TGTGCCACCAGCAGCCCCGGCGGCAGGGCCCAAGAGACCCAGTACTTC
CDR3: CATSSPGGRAQETQYF

V: TRBV30
D: .
size: .
J: TRBJ2-7
DNA: TGTGCCTGGAGTGATACGGGGCACGAGCAGTACTTC
CDR3: CAWSDTGHEQYF

V: TRBV5-1
D: TRBD1
size: .
J: TRBJ2-1
DNA: TGCGCCAGCAGCTTGGGACAGGGTATAGATGAGCAGTTCTTC
CDR3: CASSLGQGIDEQFF

V: TRBV12-3/TRBV12-4
D: .
size: .
J: TRBJ2-3
DNA: TGTGCCAGCAGTTTAACTTCTGGCAGGGTGGGATTCACAGATACGCAGTATTTT
CDR3: CASSLTSGRVGFTDTQYF

V: TRBV7-6
D: TRBD2
size: .
J: TRBJ2-1
DNA: TGTGCTAGCAGCGCCACCTCGACTAGCGGGGGGGCGTCTGAGCAGTTCTTC
CDR3: CASSATSTSGGASEQFF

V: TRBV7-8
D: TRBD2
size: .
J: TRBJ2-3
DNA: TGTGCCAGCAGCGAAAGCGGGAGCTTAGATACGCAGTATTTT
CDR3: CASSESGSLDTQYF

V: TRBV6-6
D: .
size: .
J: TRBJ2-5
DNA: TGTGCCAGCAGTTACGGGGCAGGGGACCTTTCCCCGCTGGAGACCCAGTACTTC
CDR3: CASSYGAGDLSPLETQYF

V: TRBV6-2/TRBV6-3
D: TRBD2
size: .
J: TRBJ2-7
DNA: TGTGCCAGCAGCCCCGAGGCAGCGGGGGGATACGAGCAGTACTTC
CDR3: CASSPEAAGGYEQYF

V: TRBV6-1
D: .
size: .
J: TRBJ1-1
DNA: TGTGCCAGCACCACTGTCAACACTGAAGCTTTCTTT
CDR3: CASTTVNTEAFF